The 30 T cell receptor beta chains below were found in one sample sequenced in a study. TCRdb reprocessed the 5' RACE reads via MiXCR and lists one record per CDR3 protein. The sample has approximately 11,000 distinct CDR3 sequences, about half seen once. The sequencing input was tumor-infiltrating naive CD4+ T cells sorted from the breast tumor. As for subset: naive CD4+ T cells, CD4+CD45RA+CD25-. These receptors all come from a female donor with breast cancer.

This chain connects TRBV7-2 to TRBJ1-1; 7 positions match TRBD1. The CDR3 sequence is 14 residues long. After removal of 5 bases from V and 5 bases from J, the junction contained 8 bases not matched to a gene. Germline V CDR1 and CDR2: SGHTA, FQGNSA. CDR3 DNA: TGTGCCAGCAGCAAGGGGACAGATTGGACTGAAGCTTTCTTT. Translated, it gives CASSKGTDWTEAFF.

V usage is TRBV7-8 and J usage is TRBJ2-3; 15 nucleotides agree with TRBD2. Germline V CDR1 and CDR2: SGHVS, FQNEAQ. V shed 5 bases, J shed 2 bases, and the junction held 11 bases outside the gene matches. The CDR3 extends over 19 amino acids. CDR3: CASSQRGTSGRRFTDTQYF. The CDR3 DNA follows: TGTGCCAGCAGCCAACGCGGGACTAGCGGGAGGCGGTTCACAGATACGCAGTATTTT.

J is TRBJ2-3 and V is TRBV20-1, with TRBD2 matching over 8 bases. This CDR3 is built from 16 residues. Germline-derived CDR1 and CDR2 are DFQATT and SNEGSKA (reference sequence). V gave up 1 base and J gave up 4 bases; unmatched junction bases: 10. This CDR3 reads CSARGLSGRLADTQYF. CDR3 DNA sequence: TGCAGTGCTAGAGGGTTGAGCGGGAGATTGGCAGATACGCAGTATTTT.

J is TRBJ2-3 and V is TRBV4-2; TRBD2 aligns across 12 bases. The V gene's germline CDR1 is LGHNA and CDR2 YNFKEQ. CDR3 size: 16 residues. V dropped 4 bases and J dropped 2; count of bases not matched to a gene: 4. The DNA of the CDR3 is TGTGCCAGCAGCCCACGACTAGCGGGAGACACAGATACGCAGTATTTT. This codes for CASSPRLAGDTDTQYF.

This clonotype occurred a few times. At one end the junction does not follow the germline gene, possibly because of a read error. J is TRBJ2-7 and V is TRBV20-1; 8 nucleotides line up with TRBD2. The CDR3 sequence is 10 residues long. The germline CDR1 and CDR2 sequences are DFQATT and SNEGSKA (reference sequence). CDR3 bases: TGCAGTGCAGCGGGAGCATTCGTAAACTTC. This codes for CSAAGAFVNF.

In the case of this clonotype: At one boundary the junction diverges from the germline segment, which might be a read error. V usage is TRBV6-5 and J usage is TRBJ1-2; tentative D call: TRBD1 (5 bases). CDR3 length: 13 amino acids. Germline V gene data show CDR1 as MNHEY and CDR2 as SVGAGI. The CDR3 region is CASSYGQGYSYTF. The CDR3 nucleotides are TGTGCCAGCAGTTACGGGCAGGGCTATAGCTACACCTTC.

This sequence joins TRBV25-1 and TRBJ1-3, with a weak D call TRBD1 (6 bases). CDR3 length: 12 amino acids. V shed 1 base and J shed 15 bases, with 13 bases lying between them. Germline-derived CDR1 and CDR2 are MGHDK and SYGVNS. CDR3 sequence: CASSELGDTAYF. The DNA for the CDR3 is TGTGCCAGCAGTGAATTAGGGGACACGGCATATTTT. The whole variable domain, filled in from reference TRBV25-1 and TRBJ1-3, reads EADIYQTPRYLVIGTGKKITLECSQTMGHDKMYWYQQDPGMELHLIHYSYGVNSTEKGDLSSESTVSRIRTEHFPLTLESARPSHTSQYLCASSELGDTAYFGEGSWLTVV.

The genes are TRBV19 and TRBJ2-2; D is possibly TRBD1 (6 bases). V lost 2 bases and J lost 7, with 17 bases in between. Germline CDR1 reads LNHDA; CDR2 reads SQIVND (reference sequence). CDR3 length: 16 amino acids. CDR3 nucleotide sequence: TGTGCCAGTAGTATAATCACAGGGCCAGCCGGCGGGGAGCTGTTTTTT. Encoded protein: CASSIITGPAGGELFF.

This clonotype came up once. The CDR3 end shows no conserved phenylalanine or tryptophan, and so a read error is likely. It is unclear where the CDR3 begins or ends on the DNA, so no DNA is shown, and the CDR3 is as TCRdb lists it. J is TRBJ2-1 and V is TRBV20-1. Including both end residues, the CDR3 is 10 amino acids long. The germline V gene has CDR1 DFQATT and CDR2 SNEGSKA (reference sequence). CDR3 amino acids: CSASGIFAFL.

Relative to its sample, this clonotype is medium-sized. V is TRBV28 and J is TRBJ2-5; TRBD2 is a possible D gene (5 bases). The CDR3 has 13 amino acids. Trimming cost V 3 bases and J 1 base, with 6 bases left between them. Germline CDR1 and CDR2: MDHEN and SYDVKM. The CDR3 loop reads CASSFRGQETQYF. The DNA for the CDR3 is TGTGCCAGCAGTTTCCGGGGCCAAGAGACCCAGTACTTC.

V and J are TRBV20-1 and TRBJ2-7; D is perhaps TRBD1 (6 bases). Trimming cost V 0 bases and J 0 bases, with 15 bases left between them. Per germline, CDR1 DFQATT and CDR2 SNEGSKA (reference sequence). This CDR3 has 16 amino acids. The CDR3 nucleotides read TGCAGTGCTAGAGAATCCGACAGGTGGTTCTCCTACGAGCAGTACTTC. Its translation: CSARESDRWFSYEQYF.

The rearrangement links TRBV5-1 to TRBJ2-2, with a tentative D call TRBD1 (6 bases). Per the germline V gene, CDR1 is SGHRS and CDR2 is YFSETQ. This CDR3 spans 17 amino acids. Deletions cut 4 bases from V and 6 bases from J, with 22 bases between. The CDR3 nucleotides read TGCGCCAGCAGCCCGACCGGAGGACAGTTTTGGGCCGGGGAGCTGTTTTTT. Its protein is CASSPTGGQFWAGELFF.

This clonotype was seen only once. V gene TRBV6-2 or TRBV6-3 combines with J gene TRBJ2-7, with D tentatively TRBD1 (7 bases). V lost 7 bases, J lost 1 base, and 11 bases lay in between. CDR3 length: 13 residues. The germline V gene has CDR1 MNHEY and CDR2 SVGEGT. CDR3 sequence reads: CASTGGQSYEQYF. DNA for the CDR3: TGTGCCAGCACCGGGGGACAGTCCTACGAGCAGTACTTC.

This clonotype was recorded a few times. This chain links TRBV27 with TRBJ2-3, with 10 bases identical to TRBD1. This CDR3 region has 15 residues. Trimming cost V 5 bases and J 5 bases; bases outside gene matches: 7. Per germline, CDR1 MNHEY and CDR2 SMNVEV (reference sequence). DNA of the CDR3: TGTGCCAGCAGTCCCGGACAGGGGGAGGGAGATACGCAGTATTTT. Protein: CASSPGQGEGDTQYF.

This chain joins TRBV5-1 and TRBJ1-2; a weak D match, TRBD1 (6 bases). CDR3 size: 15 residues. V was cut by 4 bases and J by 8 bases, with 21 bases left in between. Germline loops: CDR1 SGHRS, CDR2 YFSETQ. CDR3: CASSPSGAIDGGYTF. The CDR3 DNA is TGCGCCAGCAGCCCCTCAGGGGCGATTGACGGGGGCTACACCTTC.

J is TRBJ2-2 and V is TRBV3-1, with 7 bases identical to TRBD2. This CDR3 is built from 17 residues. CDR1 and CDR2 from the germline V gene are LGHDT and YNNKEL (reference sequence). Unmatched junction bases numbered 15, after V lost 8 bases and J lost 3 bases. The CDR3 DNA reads TGTGCCAGCTCAATAGGGCGGGAGATGACTGACACCGGGGAGCTGTTTTTT. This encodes CASSIGREMTDTGELFF. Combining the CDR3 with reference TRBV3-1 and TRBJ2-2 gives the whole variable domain DTAVSQTPKYLVTQMGNDKSIKCEQNLGHDTMYWYKQDSKKFLKIMFSYNNKELIINETVPNRFSPKSPDKAHLNLHINSLELGDSAVYFCASSIGREMTDTGELFFGEGSRLTVL.

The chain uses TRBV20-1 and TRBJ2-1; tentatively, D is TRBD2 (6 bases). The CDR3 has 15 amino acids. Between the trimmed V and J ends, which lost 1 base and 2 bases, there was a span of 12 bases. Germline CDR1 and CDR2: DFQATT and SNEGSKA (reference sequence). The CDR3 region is CSARGGGIAYNEQFF. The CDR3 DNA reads TGCAGTGCTAGAGGGGGCGGGATCGCCTACAATGAGCAGTTCTTC.

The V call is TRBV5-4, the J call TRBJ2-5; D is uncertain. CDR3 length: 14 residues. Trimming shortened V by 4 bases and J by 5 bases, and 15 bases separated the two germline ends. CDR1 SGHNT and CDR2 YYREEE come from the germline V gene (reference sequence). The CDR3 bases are TGTGCCAGCAGCCACACAGCCATCGGGGAGACCCAGTACTTC. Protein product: CASSHTAIGETQYF.

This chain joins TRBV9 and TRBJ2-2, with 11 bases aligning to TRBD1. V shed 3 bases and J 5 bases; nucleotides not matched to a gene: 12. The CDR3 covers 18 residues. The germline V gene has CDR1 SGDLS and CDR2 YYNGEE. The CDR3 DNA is TGTGCCAGCAGCGCCACAACGGGACAGGGGGGTTGGACCGGGGAGCTGTTTTTT. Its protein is CASSATTGQGGWTGELFF.

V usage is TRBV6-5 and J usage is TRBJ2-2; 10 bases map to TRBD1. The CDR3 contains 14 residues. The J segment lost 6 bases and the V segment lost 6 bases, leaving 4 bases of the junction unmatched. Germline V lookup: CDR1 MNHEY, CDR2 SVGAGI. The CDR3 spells CASSTGTGAGELFF. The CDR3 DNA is TGTGCCAGCAGCACCGGGACAGGGGCCGGGGAGCTGTTTTTT.

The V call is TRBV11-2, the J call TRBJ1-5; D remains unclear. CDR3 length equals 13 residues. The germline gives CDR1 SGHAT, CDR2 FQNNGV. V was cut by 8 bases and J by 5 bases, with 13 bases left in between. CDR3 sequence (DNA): TGTGCCAGCTCGGGAGGTACCCATCAGCCCCAGCATTTT. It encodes CASSGGTHQPQHF.

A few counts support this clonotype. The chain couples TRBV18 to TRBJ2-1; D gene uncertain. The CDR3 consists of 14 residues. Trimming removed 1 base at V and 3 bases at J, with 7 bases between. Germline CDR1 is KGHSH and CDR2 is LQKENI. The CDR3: CASSPQGHYNEQFF. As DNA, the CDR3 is TGTGCCAGCTCACCACAGGGCCACTACAATGAGCAGTTCTTC.

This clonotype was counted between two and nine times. The CDR3: CASSSLAGGVYEQYV. CDR3 bases: TGTGCCAGCAGCTCACTAGCGGGAGGAGTCTACGAGCAGTACGTC. V and J are TRBV7-8 and TRBJ2-7, with 12 positions matching TRBD2. Unmatched junction bases numbered 4, after V lost 4 bases and J lost 3 bases. CDR1 and CDR2 from the germline V gene are SGHVS and FQNEAQ. The CDR3 has 15 residues.

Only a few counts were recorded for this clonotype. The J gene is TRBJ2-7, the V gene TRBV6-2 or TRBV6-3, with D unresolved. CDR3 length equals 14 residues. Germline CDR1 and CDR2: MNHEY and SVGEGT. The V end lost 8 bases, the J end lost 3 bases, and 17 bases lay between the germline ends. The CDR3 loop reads CASATRTHRYEQYF. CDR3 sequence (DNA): TGTGCCAGCGCTACAAGAACGCATCGCTACGAGCAGTACTTC.

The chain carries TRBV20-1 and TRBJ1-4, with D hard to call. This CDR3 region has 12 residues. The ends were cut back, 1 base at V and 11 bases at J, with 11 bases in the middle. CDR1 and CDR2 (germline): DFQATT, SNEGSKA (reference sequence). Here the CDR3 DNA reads TGCAGTGCTAGAGCCGGAGAGTTGAAACTGTTTTTT. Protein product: CSARAGELKLFF.

CDR3 residues: CASSLFLAGVNEQFF. For the CDR3, the DNA is TGTGCCAGCAGCTTGTTCCTAGCGGGAGTAAATGAGCAGTTCTTC. The chain combines TRBV5-5 with TRBJ2-1; 10 nucleotides align to TRBD2. The germline CDR1 and CDR2 sequences are SGHKS and YYEKEE (reference sequence). V lost 1 base to trimming and J lost 7 bases; unmatched junction nucleotides: 5. The CDR3 runs to 15 residues.

CDR3 protein: CASSPSGAGASYEQYF. CDR3 sequence (DNA): TGTGCCAGCAGCCCCTCGGGAGCGGGAGCTTCCTACGAGCAGTACTTC. The chain uses TRBV7-2 and TRBJ2-7, with 8 bases identical to TRBD2. The CDR3 length is 16 residues. Germline CDR1 and CDR2: SGHTA and FQGNSA. The J segment lost 1 base and the V segment lost 5 bases, leaving 10 bases of the junction unmatched.

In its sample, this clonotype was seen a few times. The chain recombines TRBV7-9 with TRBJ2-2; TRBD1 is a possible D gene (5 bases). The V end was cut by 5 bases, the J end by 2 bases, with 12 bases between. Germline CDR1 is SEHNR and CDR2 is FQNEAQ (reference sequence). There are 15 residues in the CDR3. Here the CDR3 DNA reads TGTGCCAGCAGCCCACGAGACAGTAACACCGGGGAGCTGTTTTTT. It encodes CASSPRDSNTGELFF.

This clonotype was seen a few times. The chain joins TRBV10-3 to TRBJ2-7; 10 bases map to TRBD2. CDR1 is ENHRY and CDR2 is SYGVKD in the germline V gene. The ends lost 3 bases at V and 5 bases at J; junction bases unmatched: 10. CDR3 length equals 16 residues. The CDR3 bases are TGTGCCATCAGTGAACGTCTAGCGGGAGCGGACAACGAGCAGTACTTC. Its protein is CAISERLAGADNEQYF.

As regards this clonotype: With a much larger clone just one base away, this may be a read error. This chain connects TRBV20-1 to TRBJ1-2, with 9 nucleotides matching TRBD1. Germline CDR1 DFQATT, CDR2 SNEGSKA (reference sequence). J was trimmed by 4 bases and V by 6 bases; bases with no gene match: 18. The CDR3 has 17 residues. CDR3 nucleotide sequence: TGCAGTGCCGCATATACAGGGGGCGTCGTGGTCCCCTATGGCTACACCTTC. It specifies CSAAYTGGVVVPYGYTF.